The source of this T cell receptor beta chain is a study of T cell responses to AZD1222 COVID-19 vaccine. Broader study findings: Spike was spanned by vaccine-associated CD4 TCRs, which were dominant at 160-218 and 743-854. A reported finding is that nearly half of spike-specific TCRs target unmutated variant regions. Spike-specific TCRs gained breadth and depth after people received two AZD1222 doses.

For this clone: Its antigen is unidentified.

Sequencing was performed with immunoSEQ multiplex PCR; in TCRdb, only in-frame clones are kept and a portion is missing. Found here are 100,000 to 150,000 clones, 80% to 90% of them singletons; the top ten hold about 5.4%. The source of this sequence is an adult in good health. Sequencing was performed on peripheral blood, taken on day 0 of AZD1222 vaccination.

CDR3 nucleotides: TGTGCCTGGAACCTCGGGAACACTGAAGCTTTCTTT. Its translation: CAWNLGNTEAFF. The chain couples TRBV30 to TRBJ1-1; D is ambiguous. V dropped 4 bases and J dropped 1 base, with 7 bases sitting between them. Germline loops: CDR1 GTSNPN, CDR2 SVGIG (reference sequence). This CDR3 has 12 residues.